The 14 T cell receptor beta chains given below trace back to one sample, sequenced in a study of T cell responses to AZD1222 COVID-19 vaccine. Assay used: immunoSEQ multiplex PCR; TCRdb lists only in-frame clones, some missing. The sample lists more than 150,000 clones, 90% occurring once. The material sequenced was peripheral blood, taken on day 0 of AZD1222 vaccination. The source is an adult in good health.

The rearrangement links TRBV29-1 to TRBJ1-1; the match to TRBD1 covers 10 bases. J was trimmed by 0 bases and V by 4 bases; bases with no gene match: 5. Germline lookup yields CDR1 SQVTM and CDR2 ANQGSEA. The CDR3 covers 15 residues. This chain's CDR3 is CSVVETGGMNTEAFF. CDR3 in DNA: TGCAGCGTTGTTGAGACAGGGGGCATGAACACTGAAGCTTTCTTT.

The chain links TRBV5-6 to TRBJ2-5, with D perhaps matching TRBD2 (5 bases). V was pared by 0 bases and J by 9 bases, with 12 bases between. In germline, CDR1 is SGHDT, CDR2 YYEEEE. This CDR3 has 13 amino acids. The CDR3 loop is CASSLAGGMAQYF. The CDR3 DNA follows: TGTGCCAGCAGCTTGGCCGGAGGAATGGCCCAGTACTTC.

The chain employs TRBV6-5 and TRBJ2-5, with D unresolved. CDR3 length equals 14 residues. V was clipped by 2 bases and J by 2 bases, with 9 bases between them. Looked up from germline, CDR1 is MNHEY and CDR2 is SVGAGI. The CDR3 spells CASSYHRVQETQYF. DNA for the CDR3: TGTGCCAGCAGTTACCACCGGGTTCAAGAGACCCAGTACTTC.

The V call is TRBV4-3, the J call TRBJ1-3, with a weak D call TRBD1 (6 bases). Germline V gene data show CDR1 as LGHNA and CDR2 as YSLEER. The V gene lost 4 bases and the J gene lost 0 bases, with 10 bases spanning the gap. This CDR3 has 15 residues. CDR3 region: CASSLDRSSGNTIYF. The CDR3 nucleotides read TGCGCCAGCAGCCTTGACAGGAGCTCTGGAAACACCATATATTTT.

The chain joins TRBV9 to TRBJ1-4; 9 bases align to TRBD1. After removal of 0 bases from V and 8 bases from J, the junction contained 5 bases not matched to a gene. This CDR3 spans 15 amino acids. CDR1 and CDR2 from the germline V gene are SGDLS and YYNGEE. CDR3 nucleotide sequence: TGTGCCAGCAGCGTAGGGGGGACAGGGAAAGAAAAACTGTTTTTT. Translating it yields CASSVGGTGKEKLFF.

This chain connects TRBV12-5 to TRBJ2-1, with D possibly matching TRBD2 (5 bases). V was cut by 3 bases and J by 4 bases, with 10 bases left in between. CDR3 length: 14 amino acids. Looked up from germline, CDR1 is LGHNT and CDR2 is FRNRAP. CDR3 sequence: CASGLAAKYNEQFF. CDR3 DNA: TGTGCTAGTGGTTTAGCGGCCAAATACAATGAGCAGTTCTTC.

V usage is TRBV27 and J usage is TRBJ1-1; D remains ambiguous. This CDR3 comprises 14 residues. Germline CDR1 reads MNHEY; CDR2 reads SMNVEV (reference sequence). Trimming pared 7 bases from V and 5 bases from J, leaving 17 bases between. CDR3 protein: CASTPEIGETEAFF. DNA for the CDR3: TGTGCCAGCACACCTGAAATTGGAGAGACTGAAGCTTTCTTT.

The chain joins TRBV4-1 to TRBJ1-1, with no clear D. This CDR3 has 17 residues. Per germline, CDR1 MGHRA and CDR2 YSYEKL. V was trimmed by 1 base and J by 0 bases, leaving 15 bases between them. In DNA form, the CDR3 reads TGCGCCAGCAGCCAAGGGCTTCTAGGGAAGATGAACACTGAAGCTTTCTTT. This codes for CASSQGLLGKMNTEAFF.

The V and J genes are TRBV18 and TRBJ2-1; 7 bases agree with TRBD1. Germline CDR1 reads KGHSH; CDR2 reads LQKENI. V lost 0 bases and J lost 0; bases outside the gene matches: 2. CDR3 length: 16 residues. The CDR3 DNA is TGTGCCAGCTCACCACCGGGACAGAGCTCCTACAATGAGCAGTTCTTC. It specifies CASSPPGQSSYNEQFF.

The CDR3 DNA sequence: TGTGCCACCAGTGATCTAAGGGAGGGTCGCGGCTACACCTTC. Amino acid sequence: CATSDLREGRGYTF. The chain recombines TRBV24-1 with TRBJ1-2; D is unclear. The CDR3 sequence is 14 residues long. Trimming cost V 3 bases and J 8 bases, with 15 bases left between them. Germline-derived CDR1 and CDR2 are KGHDR and SFDVKD.

The chain combines TRBV18 with TRBJ1-5; D unclear. V was trimmed by 5 bases and J by 7 bases, leaving 12 bases between them. CDR1 KGHSH and CDR2 LQKENI come from the germline V gene. The CDR3 is made up of 13 amino acids. The CDR3 bases are TGTGCCAGCTCAGGGTATAACGGACAGCCCCAGCATTTT. The encoded protein is CASSGYNGQPQHF.

The rearrangement uses TRBV6-1 and TRBJ1-4; no firm D call. The CDR3 consists of 17 residues. Trimming pared 1 base from V and 6 bases from J, leaving 18 bases between. Germline lookup yields CDR1 MNHNS and CDR2 SASEGT. The CDR3 protein is CASSEGEGRSRYEKLFF. CDR3 DNA sequence: TGTGCCAGCAGTGAAGGAGAGGGTCGATCCCGTTATGAAAAACTGTTTTTT.

The chain's CDR3 is CASSERRGNTIYF. Here the CDR3 DNA reads TGTGCCAGCAGTGAACGCAGGGGAAACACCATATATTTT. The chain combines TRBV2 with TRBJ1-3; D is ambiguous. The V gene lost 2 bases and the J gene lost 4 bases, with 6 bases spanning the gap. Germline lookup yields CDR1 SNHLY and CDR2 FYNNEI. This CDR3 region has 13 residues.

V and J are TRBV27 and TRBJ2-7, with TRBD2 as a possible D gene (6 bases). Trimming pared 4 bases from V and 1 base from J, leaving 14 bases between. There are 15 residues in the CDR3. Germline lookup yields CDR1 MNHEY and CDR2 SMNVEV (reference sequence). DNA of the CDR3: TGTGCCAGCAGTTCGTACGCTAGCGCGTCCTACGAGCAGTACTTC. This translates into CASSSYASASYEQYF.